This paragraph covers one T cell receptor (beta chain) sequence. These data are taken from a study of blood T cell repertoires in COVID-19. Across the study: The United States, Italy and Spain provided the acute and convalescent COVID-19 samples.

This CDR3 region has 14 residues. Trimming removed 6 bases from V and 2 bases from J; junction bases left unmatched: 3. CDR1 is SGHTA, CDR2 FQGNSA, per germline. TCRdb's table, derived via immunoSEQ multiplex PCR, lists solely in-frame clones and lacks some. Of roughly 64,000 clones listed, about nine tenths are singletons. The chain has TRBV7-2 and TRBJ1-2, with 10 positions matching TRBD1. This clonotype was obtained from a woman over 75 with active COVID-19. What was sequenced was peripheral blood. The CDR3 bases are TGTGCCAGCAGATGGACAGGGGGGAACTATGGCTACACCTTC. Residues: CASRWTGGNYGYTF. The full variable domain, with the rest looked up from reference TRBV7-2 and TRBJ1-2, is GAGVSQSPSNKVTEKGKDVELRCDPISGHTALYWYRQSLGQGLEFLIYFQGNSAPDKSGLPSDRFSAERTGGSVSTLTIQRTQQEDSAVYLCASRWTGGNYGYTFGSGTRLTVV.